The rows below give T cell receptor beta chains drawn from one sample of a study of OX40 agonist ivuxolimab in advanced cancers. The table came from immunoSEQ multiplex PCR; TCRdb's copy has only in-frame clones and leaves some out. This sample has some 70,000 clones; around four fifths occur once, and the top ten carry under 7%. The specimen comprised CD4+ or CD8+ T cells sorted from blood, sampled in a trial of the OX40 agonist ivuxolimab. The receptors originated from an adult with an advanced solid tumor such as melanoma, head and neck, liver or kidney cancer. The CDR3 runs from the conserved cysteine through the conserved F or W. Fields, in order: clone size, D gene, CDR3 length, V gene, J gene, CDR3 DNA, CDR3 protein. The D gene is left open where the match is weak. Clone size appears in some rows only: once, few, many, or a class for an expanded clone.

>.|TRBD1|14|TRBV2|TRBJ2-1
TGTGCCAGCCGAGGGGACAGGGGTTATTATGAGCAGTTCTTC
CASRGDRGYYEQFF
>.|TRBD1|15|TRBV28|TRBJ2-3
TGTGCCAGCAGACTCCGGGACAGAAGAGGGGATACGCAGTATTTT
CASRLRDRRGDTQYF
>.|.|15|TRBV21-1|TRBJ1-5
TGTGCCAGCAGCCGATCGAGCCTGAGCAATCAGCCCCAGCATTTT
CASSRSSLSNQPQHF
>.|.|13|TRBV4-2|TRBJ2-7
TGTGCCAGTGCCCTAGGGGTTGTAGACGAGCAGTACTTC
CASALGVVDEQYF
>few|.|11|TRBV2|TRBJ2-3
TGTGCCAGCATGGAGGGGTATACGCAGTATTTT
CASMEGYTQYF
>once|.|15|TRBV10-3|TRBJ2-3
TGTGCCAGTAGCTTGTCGGTCACGAGCACAGATACGCAGTATTTT
CASSLSVTSTDTQYF
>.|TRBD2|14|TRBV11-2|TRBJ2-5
TGTGCCAGCAGCTTAGAGGCTAGCGGAGAGACCCAGTACTTC
CASSLEASGETQYF
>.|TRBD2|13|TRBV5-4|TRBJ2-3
TGTGCCAGCGCGGGGGGGCACACAGATACGCAGTATTTT
CASAGGHTDTQYF
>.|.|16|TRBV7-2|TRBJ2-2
TGTGCCAGCAGCTTAGTCCCCGGGTTAGTCGCCGGGGAGCTGTTTTTT
CASSLVPGLVAGELFF
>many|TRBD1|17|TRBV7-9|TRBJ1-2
TGTGCCAGCAGCATTGGTTTTTCGGACAGGGAAGGAGTTGGCTACACCTTC
CASSIGFSDREGVGYTF
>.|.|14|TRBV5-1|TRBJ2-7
TGCGCCAGCAGCTTGGGACTAGGAGGCTACGAGCAGTACTTC
CASSLGLGGYEQYF
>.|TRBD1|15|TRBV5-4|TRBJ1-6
TGTGCCAGCAGATCAGGACAGGGGTTAGGATCACCCCTCCACTTT
CASRSGQGLGSPLHF
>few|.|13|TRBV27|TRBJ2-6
TGTGCCAGCAGTTTAGGGGGGGCCAACGTCCTGACTTTC
CASSLGGANVLTF
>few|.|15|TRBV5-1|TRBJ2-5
TGCGCCAGCAGCTTGGAGGCTGGGGTGCAAGAGACCCAGTACTTC
CASSLEAGVQETQYF
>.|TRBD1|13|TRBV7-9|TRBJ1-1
TGTGCCAGCAGTCAGGGGGCGGGAACTGAAGCTTTCTTT
CASSQGAGTEAFF
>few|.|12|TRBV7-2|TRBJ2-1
TGTGCCAGCAGAGTGTCGGCCGACGAGCAGTTCTTC
CASRVSADEQFF
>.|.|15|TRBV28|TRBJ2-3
TGTGCCAGCAGTTTAACGGCCCCCCGCACAGATACGCAGTATTTT
CASSLTAPRTDTQYF
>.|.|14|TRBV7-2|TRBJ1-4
TGTGCCAGCAGCTTAGCGGTCATAGGGGAAAAACTGTTTTTT
CASSLAVIGEKLFF
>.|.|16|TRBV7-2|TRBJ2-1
TGTGCCAGCAGCCGCGTAGGGGGTTACCCCTACAATGAGCAGTTCTTC
CASSRVGGYPYNEQFF
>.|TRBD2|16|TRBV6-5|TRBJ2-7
TGTGCCAGCAGTTACTCAACTAGCGGGGGCTCCTACGAGCAGTACTTC
CASSYSTSGGSYEQYF
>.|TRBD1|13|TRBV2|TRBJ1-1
TGTGCCAGCAGCCCCGGGACAGGGAGGGTTGCTTTCTTT
CASSPGTGRVAFF
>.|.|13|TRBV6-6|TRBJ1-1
TGTGCCAGCAGGCGGGGGCAAAACACTGAAGCTTTCTTT
CASRRGQNTEAFF
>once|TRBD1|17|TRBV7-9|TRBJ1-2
TGTGCCAGCAGCCCCCTATTCCGGGACAGGGATTTCTATGGCTACACCTTC
CASSPLFRDRDFYGYTF
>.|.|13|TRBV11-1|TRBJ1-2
TGTGCCAGCAGCCCCGGACAGAACTATGGCTACACCTTT
CASSPGQNYGYTF
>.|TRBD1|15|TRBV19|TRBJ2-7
TGTGCCAGTAGTCCGGGACAGGGGCATTCCTACGAGCAGTACTTC
CASSPGQGHSYEQYF
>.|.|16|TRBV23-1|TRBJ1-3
TGCGCCAGCAGCCAGGGTGGAGGGCTGGGTGGAAACACCATATATTTT
CASSQGGGLGGNTIYF
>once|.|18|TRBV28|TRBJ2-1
TGTGCCAGCAGTTTGTCAGTAGGAATCGGCAGCAACTACAATGAGCAGTTCTTC
CASSLSVGIGSNYNEQFF
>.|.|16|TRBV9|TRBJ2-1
TGTGCCAGCAGCGTAGGAGGTAGCGGATCCTACAATGAGCAGTTCTTC
CASSVGGSGSYNEQFF
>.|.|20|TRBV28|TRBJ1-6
TGTGCCAGCAGTTTACGTTGGAGGGGGACACAGAGCTCCTATAATTCACCCCTCCACTTT
CASSLRWRGTQSSYNSPLHF
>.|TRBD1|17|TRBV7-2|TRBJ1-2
TGTGCCAGCAGCCCACAAGGGACAGTTAGTATGCCCTATGGCTACACCTTC
CASSPQGTVSMPYGYTF
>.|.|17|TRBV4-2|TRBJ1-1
TGTGCCAGCAGCCAAGATGAACAGGGTGGAATGAACACTGAAGCTTTCTTT
CASSQDEQGGMNTEAFF
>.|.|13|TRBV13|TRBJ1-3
TGTGCCAGCAGCTTATTCCGAAGTGACACCATATATTTT
CASSLFRSDTIYF
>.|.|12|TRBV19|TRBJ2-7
TGTGCCAGTAGTAACCGACCCTACGAGCAGTACTTC
CASSNRPYEQYF
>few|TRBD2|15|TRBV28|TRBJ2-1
TGTGCCAGCAGCCGAGGGACTAGCGCCTACAATGAGCAGTTCTTC
CASSRGTSAYNEQFF
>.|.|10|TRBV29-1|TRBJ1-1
TGCAGCGGGATGGACACTGAAGCTTTCTTT
CSGMDTEAFF
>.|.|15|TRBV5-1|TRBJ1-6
TGCGCCAGCAGCTTCTCCCTGGGGCTTAATTCACCCCTCCACTTT
CASSFSLGLNSPLHF
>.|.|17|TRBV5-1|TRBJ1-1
TGCGCCAGCAGCTTTGACCGGCAGAGAGAGATGAACACTGAAGCTTTCTTT
CASSFDRQREMNTEAFF
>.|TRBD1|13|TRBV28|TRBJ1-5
TGTGCCAGCAGAGGGACAGGGAGTCAGCCCCAGCATTTT
CASRGTGSQPQHF
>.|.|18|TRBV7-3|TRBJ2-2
TGTGCCAGCAGCCAACCGACGTCTTCCGAAAGAAACACCGGGGAGCTGTTTTTT
CASSQPTSSERNTGELFF
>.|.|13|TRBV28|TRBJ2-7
TGTGCCAGCAGTTTGGGCAGGGCCCACGAGCAGTACTTC
CASSLGRAHEQYF
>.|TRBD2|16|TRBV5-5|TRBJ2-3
TGTGCCAGCAGCTTGGACGGGGGGGCCGTGGCAGATACGCAGTATTTT
CASSLDGGAVADTQYF
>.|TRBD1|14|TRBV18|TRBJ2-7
TGTGCCAGCTCACCGACGACAGGGAACTACGAGCAGTACTTC
CASSPTTGNYEQYF
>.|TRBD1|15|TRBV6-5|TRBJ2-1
TGTGCCAGCAGAATCGACAGGGGTTTATACAATGAGCAGTTCTTC
CASRIDRGLYNEQFF
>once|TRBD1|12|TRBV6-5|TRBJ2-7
TGTGCCAGCAGTTATTCAGGGGGCGAGCAGTACTTC
CASSYSGGEQYF
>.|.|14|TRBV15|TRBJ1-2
TGTGCCACCAGCATAGACAGACGTAACTATGGCTACACCTTC
CATSIDRRNYGYTF
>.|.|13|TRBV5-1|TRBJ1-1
TGCGCCAGCATGCGGGACCCGAACACTGAAGCTTTCTTT
CASMRDPNTEAFF
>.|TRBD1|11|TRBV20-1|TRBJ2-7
TGCAGTGCTTCGAACAGGGGCGAGCAGTACTTC
CSASNRGEQYF
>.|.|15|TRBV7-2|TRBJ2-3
TGTGCCAGCAGCTTAGGGCCCTCTGGTGCAGATACGCAGTATTTT
CASSLGPSGADTQYF